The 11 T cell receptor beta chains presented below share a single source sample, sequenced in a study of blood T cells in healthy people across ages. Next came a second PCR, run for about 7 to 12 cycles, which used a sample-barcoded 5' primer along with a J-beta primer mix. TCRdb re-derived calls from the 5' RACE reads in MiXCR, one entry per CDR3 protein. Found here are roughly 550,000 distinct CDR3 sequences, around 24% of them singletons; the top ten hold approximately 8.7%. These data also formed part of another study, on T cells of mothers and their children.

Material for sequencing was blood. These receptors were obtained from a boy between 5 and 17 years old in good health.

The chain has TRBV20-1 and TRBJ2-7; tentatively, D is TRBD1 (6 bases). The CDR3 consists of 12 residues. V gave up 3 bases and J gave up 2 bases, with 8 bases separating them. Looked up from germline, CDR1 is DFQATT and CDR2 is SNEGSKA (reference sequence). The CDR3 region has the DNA TGCAGTGCTAGGCGACAGGCCTACGAGCAGTACTTC. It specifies CSARRQAYEQYF.

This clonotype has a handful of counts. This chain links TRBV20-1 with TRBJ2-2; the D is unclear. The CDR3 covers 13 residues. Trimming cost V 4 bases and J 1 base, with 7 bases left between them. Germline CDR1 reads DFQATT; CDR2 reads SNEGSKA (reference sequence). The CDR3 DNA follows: TGCAGTGCTACATACTTGAACACCGGGGAGCTGTTTTTT. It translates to CSATYLNTGELFF.

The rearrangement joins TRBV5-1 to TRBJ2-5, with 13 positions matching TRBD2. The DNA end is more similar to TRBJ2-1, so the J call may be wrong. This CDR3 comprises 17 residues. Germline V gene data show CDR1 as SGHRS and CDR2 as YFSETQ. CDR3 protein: CASSDGLAGATGYEQFF. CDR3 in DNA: TGCGCCAGCAGCGACGGACTAGCGGGGGCCACGGGGTATGAGCAGTTCTTC.

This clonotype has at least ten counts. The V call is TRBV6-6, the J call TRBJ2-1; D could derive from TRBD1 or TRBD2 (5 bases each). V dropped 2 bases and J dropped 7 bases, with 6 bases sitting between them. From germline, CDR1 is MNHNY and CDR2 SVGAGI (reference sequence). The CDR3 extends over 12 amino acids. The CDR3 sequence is CASSYEGNEQFF. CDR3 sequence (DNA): TGTGCCAGCAGTTACGAGGGGAATGAGCAGTTCTTC.

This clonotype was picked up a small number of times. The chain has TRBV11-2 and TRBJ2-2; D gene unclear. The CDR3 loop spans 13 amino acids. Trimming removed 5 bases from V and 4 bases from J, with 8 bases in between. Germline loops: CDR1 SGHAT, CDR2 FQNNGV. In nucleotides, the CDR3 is TGTGCCAGCAGCGAATACGTCACCGGGGAGCTGTTTTTT. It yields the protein CASSEYVTGELFF.

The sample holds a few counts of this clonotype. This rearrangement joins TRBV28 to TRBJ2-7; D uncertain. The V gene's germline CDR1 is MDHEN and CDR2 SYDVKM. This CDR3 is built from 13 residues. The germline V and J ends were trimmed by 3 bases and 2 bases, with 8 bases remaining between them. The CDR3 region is CASSFRSTYEQYF. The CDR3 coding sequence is TGTGCCAGCAGTTTTCGCAGCACCTACGAGCAGTACTTC.

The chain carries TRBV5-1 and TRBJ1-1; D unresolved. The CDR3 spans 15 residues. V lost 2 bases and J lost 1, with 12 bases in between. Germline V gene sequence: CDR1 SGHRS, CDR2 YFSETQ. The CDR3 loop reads CASSFLGRGNTEAFF. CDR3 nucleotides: TGCGCCAGCAGCTTCCTTGGGCGGGGGAACACTGAAGCTTTCTTT. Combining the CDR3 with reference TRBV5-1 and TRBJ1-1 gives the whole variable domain KAGVTQTPRYLIKTRGQQVTLSCSPISGHRSVSWYQQTPGQGLQFLFEYFSETQRNKGNFPGRFSGRQFSNSRSEMNVSTLELGDSALYLCASSFLGRGNTEAFFGQGTRLTVV.

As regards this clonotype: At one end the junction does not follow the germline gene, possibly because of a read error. As DNA, the CDR3 is TGTGCCAGCAGCCCAAACTCGGGACTCTACTCCAGTGGAAACGCCATATATTTT. Protein sequence: CASSPNSGLYSSGNAIYF. The chain links TRBV3-1 to TRBJ1-3, with D perhaps matching TRBD1 (5 bases). CDR3 length equals 18 residues. Germline V gene data show CDR1 as LGHDT and CDR2 as YNNKEL (reference sequence).

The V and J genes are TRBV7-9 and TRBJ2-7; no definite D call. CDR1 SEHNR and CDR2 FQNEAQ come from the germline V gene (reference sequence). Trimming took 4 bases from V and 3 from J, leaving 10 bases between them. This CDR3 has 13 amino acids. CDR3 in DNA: TGTGCCAGCAGCTCGAATTGGGACTACGAGCAGTACTTC. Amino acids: CASSSNWDYEQYF.

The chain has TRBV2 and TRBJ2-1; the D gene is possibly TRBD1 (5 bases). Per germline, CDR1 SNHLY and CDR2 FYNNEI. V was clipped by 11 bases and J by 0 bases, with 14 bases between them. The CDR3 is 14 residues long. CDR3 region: CAGFDRVSYNEQFF. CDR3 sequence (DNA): TGTGCCGGGTTTGACAGAGTCTCCTACAATGAGCAGTTCTTC.

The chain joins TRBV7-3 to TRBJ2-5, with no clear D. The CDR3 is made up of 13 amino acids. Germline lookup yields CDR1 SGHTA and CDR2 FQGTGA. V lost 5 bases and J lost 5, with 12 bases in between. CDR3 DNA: TGTGCCAGCAGCCCCCCGGTGTGGGAGACCCAGTACTTC. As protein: CASSPPVWETQYF.